The clone carrying this T cell receptor (beta chain) occurred a few times. Its specificity is not known. Germline CDR1 reads MNHEY; CDR2 reads SVGEGT. This CDR3 region has 14 residues. Trimming took 5 bases from V and 1 from J, leaving 11 bases between them. These data are taken from a study of breast tumors, draining lymph nodes, adjacent tissues. The study, taken as a whole, reports: Data fit most tumor T cells coming from lymph node, expanding in tumor. Tumor and nontumor repertoires were significantly more similar in luminal-like than in basal-like breast cancer. Tumor repertoires ranked between lymph nodes and nontumor tissue in diversity, with V and J gene preferences.

MiXCR was run by TCRdb on the multiplex PCR reads, yielding one entry per CDR3 protein. The table shows 60,000 to 65,000 distinct CDR3 sequences, with less than 60% occurring only once. The receptor's source is a female donor with breast cancer. Some clones in this sample may be carry-over from other donors' samples. The V call is TRBV6-2 or TRBV6-3, the J call TRBJ2-5; D possibly corresponds to TRBD2 (6 bases). The sample taken for sequencing was breast tumor tissue. The CDR3 DNA reads as TGTGCCAGCAGTCACGGGGACTCCCAAGAGACCCAGTACTTC. Protein sequence: CASSHGDSQETQYF.